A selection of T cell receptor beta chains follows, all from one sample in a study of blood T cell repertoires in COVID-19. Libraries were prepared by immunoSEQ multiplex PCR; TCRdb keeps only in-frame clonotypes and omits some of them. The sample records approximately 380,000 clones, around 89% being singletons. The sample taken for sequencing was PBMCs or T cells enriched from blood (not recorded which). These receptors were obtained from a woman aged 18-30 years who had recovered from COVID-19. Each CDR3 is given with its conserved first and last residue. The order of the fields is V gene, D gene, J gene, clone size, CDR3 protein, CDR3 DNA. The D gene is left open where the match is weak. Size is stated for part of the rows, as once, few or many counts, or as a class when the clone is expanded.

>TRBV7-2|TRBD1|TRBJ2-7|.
CASSSHPGTGAYEQYF
TGTGCCAGCAGCTCCCACCCCGGGACAGGGGCCTACGAGCAGTACTTC
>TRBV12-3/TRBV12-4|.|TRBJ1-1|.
CASRSNRDTEAFF
TGTGCCAGCCGCTCAAACAGGGACACTGAAGCTTTCTTT
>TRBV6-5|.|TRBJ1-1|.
CASSYPGIPGAFF
TGTGCCAGCAGTTACCCCGGGATCCCCGGAGCTTTCTTT
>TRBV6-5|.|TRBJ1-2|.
CASRRFLTGEYGYTF
TGTGCCAGCCGTAGGTTTTTGACAGGCGAGTATGGCTACACCTTC
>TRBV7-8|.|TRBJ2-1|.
CASSFRLGLAGSEQFF
TGTGCCAGCAGCTTTCGATTAGGGCTAGCAGGTAGTGAGCAGTTCTTC
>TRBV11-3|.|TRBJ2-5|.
CASSPRHQETQYF
TGTGCCAGCAGCCCCAGGCATCAAGAGACCCAGTACTTC
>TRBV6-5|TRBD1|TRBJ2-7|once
CASGQGGVEQYF
TGTGCCAGCGGACAGGGCGGGGTCGAGCAGTACTTC
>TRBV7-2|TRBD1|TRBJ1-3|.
CASSSPRDRGDTIYF
TGTGCCAGCAGCTCGCCCCGGGACAGGGGTGACACCATATATTTT
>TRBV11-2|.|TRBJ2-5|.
CASSLGGPETQYF
TGTGCCAGCAGCTTAGGGGGGCCTGAGACCCAGTACTTC
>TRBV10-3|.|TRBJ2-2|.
CAISILTGTGTGELFF
TGTGCCATCAGCATTCTGACGGGTACGGGAACCGGGGAGCTGTTTTTT
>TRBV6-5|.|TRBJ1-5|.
CASSYSESSNQPQHF
TGTGCCAGCAGTTACTCGGAGAGTAGCAATCAGCCCCAGCATTTT
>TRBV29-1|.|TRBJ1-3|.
CSVEGGGPGNTIYF
TGCAGCGTTGAAGGGGGGGGGCCCGGAAACACCATATATTTT
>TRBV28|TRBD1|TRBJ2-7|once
CASSTPGQGHPYEQYF
TGTGCCAGCAGTACTCCGGGACAGGGTCACCCCTACGAGCAGTACTTC
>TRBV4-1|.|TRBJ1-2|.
CASSSPRGGYGYTF
TGCGCCAGCAGCTCTCCAAGGGGAGGCTATGGCTACACCTTC
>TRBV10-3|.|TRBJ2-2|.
CAISESLQSNTGELFF
TGTGCCATCAGTGAGTCGCTCCAGTCGAACACCGGGGAGCTGTTTTTT
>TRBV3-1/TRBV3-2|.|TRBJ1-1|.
CASSYRSEAFF
TGTGCCAGCAGTTACAGGAGTGAAGCTTTCTTT
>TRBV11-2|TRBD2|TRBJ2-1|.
CASSPRTSGGAPEQFF
TGTGCCAGCAGCCCACGGACTAGCGGGGGGGCCCCTGAGCAGTTCTTC
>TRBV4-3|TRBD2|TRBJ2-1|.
CASSQGGLAGTGYNEQFF
TGCGCCAGCAGCCAAGGAGGACTAGCGGGAACCGGTTACAATGAGCAGTTCTTC
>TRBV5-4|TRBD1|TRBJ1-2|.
CASSSMDRGLYGYTF
TGTGCCAGCAGCTCCATGGACAGGGGACTCTATGGCTACACCTTC
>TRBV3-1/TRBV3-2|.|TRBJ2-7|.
CASSQEHPAYEQYF
TGTGCCAGCAGCCAAGAACACCCAGCCTACGAGCAGTACTTC
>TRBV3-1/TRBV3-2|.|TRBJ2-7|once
CASTKGGYEQYF
TGTGCCAGCACGAAAGGGGGCTACGAGCAGTACTTC
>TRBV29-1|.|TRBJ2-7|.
CSVEDPGHESYEQYF
TGCAGCGTTGAGGATCCGGGACATGAATCCTACGAGCAGTACTTC
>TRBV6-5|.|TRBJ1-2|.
CASPGRHYGYTF
TGTGCCAGCCCAGGGCGGCACTATGGCTACACCTTC
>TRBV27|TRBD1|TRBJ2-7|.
CASSPWDREGEQYF
TGTGCCAGCAGTCCGTGGGACAGGGAAGGCGAGCAGTACTTC
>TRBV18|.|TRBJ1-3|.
CASSPPSQMDTIYF
TGTGCCAGCTCACCACCTTCACAGATGGACACCATATATTTT
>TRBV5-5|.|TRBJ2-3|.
CASSTSGQGGYTDTQYF
TGTGCCAGCAGCACCTCCGGACAGGGAGGGTACACAGATACGCAGTATTTT
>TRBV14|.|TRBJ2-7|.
CASSQGFQTIDYEQYF
TGTGCCAGCAGCCAAGGGTTCCAGACAATCGACTACGAGCAGTACTTC
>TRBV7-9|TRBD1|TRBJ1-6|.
CASSLGTVENSPLHF
TGTGCCAGCAGCCTTGGGACAGTCGAAAATTCACCCCTCCACTTT
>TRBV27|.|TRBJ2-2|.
CASSNRAGELFF
TGTGCCAGCAGTAACAGGGCCGGGGAGCTGTTTTTT
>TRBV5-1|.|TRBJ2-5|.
CASSGGTVRETQYF
TGCGCCAGCAGCGGAGGGACCGTTCGGGAGACCCAGTACTTC
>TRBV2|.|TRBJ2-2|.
CATTRAANTGELFF
TGTGCCACCACGAGGGCAGCGAACACCGGGGAGCTGTTTTTT
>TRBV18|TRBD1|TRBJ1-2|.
CASSSLGVPQGSIDGYTF
TGTGCCAGCTCATCTCTTGGTGTCCCACAGGGGAGTATCGATGGCTACACCTTC